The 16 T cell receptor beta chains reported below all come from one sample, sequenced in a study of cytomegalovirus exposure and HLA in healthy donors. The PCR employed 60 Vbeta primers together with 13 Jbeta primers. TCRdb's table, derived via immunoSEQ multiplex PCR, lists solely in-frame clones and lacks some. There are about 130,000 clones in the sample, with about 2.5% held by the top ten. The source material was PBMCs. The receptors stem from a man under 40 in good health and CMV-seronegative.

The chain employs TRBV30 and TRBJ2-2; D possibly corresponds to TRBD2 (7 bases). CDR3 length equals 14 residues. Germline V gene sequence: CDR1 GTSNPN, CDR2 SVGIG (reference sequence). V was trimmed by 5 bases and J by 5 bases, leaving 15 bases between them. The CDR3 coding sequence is TGTGCCTGGGCGGGGGCAGGGGCAACCGGGGAGCTGTTTTTT. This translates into CAWAGAGATGELFF.

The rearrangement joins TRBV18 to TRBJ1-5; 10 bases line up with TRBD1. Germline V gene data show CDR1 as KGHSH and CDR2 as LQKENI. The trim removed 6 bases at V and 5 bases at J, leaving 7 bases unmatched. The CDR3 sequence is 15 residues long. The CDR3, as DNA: TGTGCCAGCTCCCGGATTGGACAGGGGGATCAGCCCCAGCATTTT. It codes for CASSRIGQGDQPQHF.

CDR3 loop: CASRGGDSDNEKLFF. CDR3 in DNA: TGTGCCAGCAGAGGGGGTGACAGCGACAATGAAAAACTGTTTTTT. The rearrangement links TRBV6-1 to TRBJ1-4; D possibly corresponds to TRBD1 (6 bases). Trimming shortened V by 6 bases and J by 5 bases, and 16 bases separated the two germline ends. This CDR3 contains 15 residues. The germline V gene has CDR1 MNHNS and CDR2 SASEGT.

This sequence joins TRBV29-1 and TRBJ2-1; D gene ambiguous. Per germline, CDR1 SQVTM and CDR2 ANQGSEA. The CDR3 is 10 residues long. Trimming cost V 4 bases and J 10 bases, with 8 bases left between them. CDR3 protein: CSVVYGEQFF. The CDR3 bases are TGCAGCGTTGTTTATGGCGAGCAGTTCTTC.

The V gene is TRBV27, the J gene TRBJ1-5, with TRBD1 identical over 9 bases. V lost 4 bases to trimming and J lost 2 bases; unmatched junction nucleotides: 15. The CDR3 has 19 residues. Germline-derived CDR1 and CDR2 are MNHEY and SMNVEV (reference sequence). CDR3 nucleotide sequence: TGTGCCAGCAGTTCCCCCGGGGACAGGGATGTCGTCGGCAATCAGCCCCAGCATTTT. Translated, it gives CASSSPGDRDVVGNQPQHF.

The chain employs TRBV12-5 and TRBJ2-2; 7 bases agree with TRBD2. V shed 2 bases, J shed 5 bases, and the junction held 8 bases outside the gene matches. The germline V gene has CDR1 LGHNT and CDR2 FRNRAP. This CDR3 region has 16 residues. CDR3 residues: CASGLSWEGPTGELFF. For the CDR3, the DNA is TGTGCTAGTGGTTTGTCGTGGGAGGGCCCTACCGGGGAGCTGTTTTTT.

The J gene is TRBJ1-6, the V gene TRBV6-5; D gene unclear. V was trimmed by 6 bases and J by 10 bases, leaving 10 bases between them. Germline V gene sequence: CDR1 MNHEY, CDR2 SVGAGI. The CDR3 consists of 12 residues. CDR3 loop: CASRRAISPLHF. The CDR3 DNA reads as TGTGCCAGCAGGAGAGCAATATCACCCCTCCACTTT.

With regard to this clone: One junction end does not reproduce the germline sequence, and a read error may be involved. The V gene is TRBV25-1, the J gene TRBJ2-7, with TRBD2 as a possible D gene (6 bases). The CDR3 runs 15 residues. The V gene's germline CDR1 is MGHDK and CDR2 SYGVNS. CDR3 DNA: TGTGCCAGCAGTGTAGGAGGGGTCACCTCCCACGAGCAGTACTTC. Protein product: CASSVGGVTSHEQYF.

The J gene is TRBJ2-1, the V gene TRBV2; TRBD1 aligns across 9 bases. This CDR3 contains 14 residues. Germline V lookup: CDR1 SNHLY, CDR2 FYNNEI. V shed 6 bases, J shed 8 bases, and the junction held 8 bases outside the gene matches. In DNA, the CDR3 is TGTGCCAGCAGGTCGGACAGGGGTCACGATGAGCAGTTCTTC. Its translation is CASRSDRGHDEQFF.

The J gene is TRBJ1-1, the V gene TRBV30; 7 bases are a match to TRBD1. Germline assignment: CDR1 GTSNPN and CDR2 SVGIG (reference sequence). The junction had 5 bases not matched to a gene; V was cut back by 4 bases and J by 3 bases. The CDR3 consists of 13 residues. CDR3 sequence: CAWTYTGDTEAFF. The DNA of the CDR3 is TGTGCCTGGACATATACAGGGGACACTGAAGCTTTCTTT.

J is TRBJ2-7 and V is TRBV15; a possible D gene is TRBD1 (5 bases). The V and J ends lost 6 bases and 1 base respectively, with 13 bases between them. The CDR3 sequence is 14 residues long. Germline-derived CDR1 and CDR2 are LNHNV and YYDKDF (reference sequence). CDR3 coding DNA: TGTGCCACCAGTCACTTACAGGAATCCTACGAGCAGTACTTC. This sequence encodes CATSHLQESYEQYF.

CDR3 amino acids: CASRSTGGSRTDTQYF. DNA for the CDR3: TGCGCCAGCAGATCGACCGGCGGGAGTCGGACAGATACGCAGTATTTT. The rearrangement uses TRBV5-1 and TRBJ2-3, with TRBD2 matching 7 bases. The CDR3 extends over 16 amino acids. V trimming: 5 bases; J trimming: 3 bases; junction bases outside the gene matches: 12. The germline V gene encodes CDR1 SGHRS and CDR2 YFSETQ.

The CDR3 protein is CASSSPRDRATEAFF. CDR3 DNA: TGTGCCAGCAGCTCTCCAAGGGACAGGGCCACTGAAGCTTTCTTT. The chain combines TRBV7-8 with TRBJ1-1, with 9 nucleotides matching TRBD1. Germline lookup yields CDR1 SGHVS and CDR2 FQNEAQ. The CDR3 runs to 15 residues. V was pared by 4 bases and J by 4 bases, with 7 bases of the junction left unmatched.

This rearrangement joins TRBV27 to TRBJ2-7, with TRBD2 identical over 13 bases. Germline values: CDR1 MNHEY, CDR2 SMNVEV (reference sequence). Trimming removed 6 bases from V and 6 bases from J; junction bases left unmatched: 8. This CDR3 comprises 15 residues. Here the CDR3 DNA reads TGTGCCAGCAGCCCACTAGCGGGAGGGCCTACCGAGCAGTACTTC. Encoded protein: CASSPLAGGPTEQYF.

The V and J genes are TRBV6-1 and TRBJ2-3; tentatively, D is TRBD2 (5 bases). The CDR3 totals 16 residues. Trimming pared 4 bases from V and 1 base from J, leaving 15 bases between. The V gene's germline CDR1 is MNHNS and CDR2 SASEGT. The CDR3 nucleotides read TGTGCCAGCAGTGTTTTTAGGGAGTCGGGCACAGATACGCAGTATTTT. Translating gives CASSVFRESGTDTQYF.

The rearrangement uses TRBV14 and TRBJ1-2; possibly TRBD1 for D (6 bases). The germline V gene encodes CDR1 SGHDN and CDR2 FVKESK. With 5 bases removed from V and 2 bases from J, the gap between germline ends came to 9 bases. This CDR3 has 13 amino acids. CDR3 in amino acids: CASSLGQNYGYTF. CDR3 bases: TGTGCCAGCAGCTTAGGACAGAACTATGGCTACACCTTC.